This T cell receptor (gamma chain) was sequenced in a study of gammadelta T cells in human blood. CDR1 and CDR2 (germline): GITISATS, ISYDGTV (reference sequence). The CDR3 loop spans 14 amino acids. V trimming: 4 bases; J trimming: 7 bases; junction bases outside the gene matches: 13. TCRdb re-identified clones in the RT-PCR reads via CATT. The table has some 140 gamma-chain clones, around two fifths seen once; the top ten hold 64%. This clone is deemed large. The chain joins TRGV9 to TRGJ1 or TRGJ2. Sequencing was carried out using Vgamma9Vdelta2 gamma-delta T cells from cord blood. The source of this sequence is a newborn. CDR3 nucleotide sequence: TGTGCCTTGTGGGAAGGCCCGTTTTACTATAAGAAACTCTTT. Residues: CALWEGPFYYKKLF.